The 10 T cell receptor beta chains below were found in one sample sequenced in a study of blood T cell repertoires in COVID-19. Clones were sequenced by immunoSEQ multiplex PCR, and TCRdb holds only the in-frame ones, with some missing. The data show about 280,000 clones, roughly 87% seen once. The specimen sequenced was PBMCs or T cells enriched from blood (not recorded which). The receptors stem from a woman aged 40 to 55 who had recovered from COVID-19.

The genes are TRBV5-6 and TRBJ1-5, with D possibly TRBD1 on 5 matching bases. Per the germline V gene, CDR1 is SGHDT and CDR2 is YYEEEE. The CDR3 length is 16 residues. Trimming pared 3 bases from V and 9 bases from J, leaving 22 bases between. In DNA, the CDR3 is TGTGCCAGCAGCTCAAGCAGGGTCCGCGGCGGGAGGCCCCAGCATTTT. It translates to CASSSSRVRGGRPQHF. Full variable domain (missing parts from reference TRBV5-6 and TRBJ1-5): DAGVTQSPTHLIKTRGQQVTLRCSPKSGHDTVSWYQQALGQGPQFIFQYYEEEERQRGNFPDRFSGHQFPNYSSELNVNALLLGDSALYLCASSSSRVRGGRPQHFGDGTRLSIL.

The rearrangement joins TRBV9 to TRBJ2-1, with 10 bases that match TRBD2. J was trimmed by 8 bases and V by 4 bases; bases with no gene match: 15. Per the germline V gene, CDR1 is SGDLS and CDR2 is YYNGEE. The CDR3 runs 17 residues. The CDR3 here is CASSPSAGGRAGDEQFF. DNA of the CDR3: TGTGCCAGCAGCCCCTCAGCGGGAGGGCGAGCTGGGGATGAGCAGTTCTTC.

The chain joins TRBV3-1 (or the pseudogene TRBV3-2) to TRBJ2-1; 8 nucleotides align to TRBD2. From germline, CDR1 is LGHDT and CDR2 YNNKEL (reference sequence). The CDR3 has 15 residues. With V trimmed by 1 base and J by 9 bases, 8 bases remained unmatched. The CDR3 loop reads CASSQALAGRSEQFF. As DNA, the CDR3 is TGTGCCAGCAGCCAAGCCCTAGCGGGCAGGAGTGAGCAGTTCTTC.

This rearrangement joins TRBV3-1 (or the pseudogene TRBV3-2) to TRBJ2-5; 8 bases fit TRBD2. The ends lost 4 bases at V and 4 bases at J; junction bases unmatched: 5. CDR3 length: 14 amino acids. Germline CDR1 and CDR2: LGHDT and YNNKEL (reference sequence). The CDR3 reads CASSPAGAVETQYF. Written as DNA, the CDR3 is TGTGCCAGCAGCCCAGCGGGAGCGGTAGAGACCCAGTACTTC.

This clone turned up a few times. The chain employs TRBV3-1 (or the pseudogene TRBV3-2) and TRBJ2-7; D is uncertain. Germline V lookup: CDR1 LGHDT, CDR2 YNNKEL (reference sequence). V was trimmed by 1 base and J by 4 bases, leaving 2 bases between them. This CDR3 is built from 11 residues. The CDR3 DNA sequence: TGTGCCAGCAGCCAAGCGTACGAGCAGTACTTC. Its protein is CASSQAYEQYF.

The V gene is TRBV11-2, the J gene TRBJ2-7; TRBD2 is a possible D gene (6 bases). Germline CDR1 SGHAT, CDR2 FQNNGV. V dropped 10 bases and J dropped 1 base, with 14 bases sitting between them. The CDR3 spans 13 residues. The CDR3 nucleotides are TGTGCCACCAGGACTATACGGTCCTACGAGCAGTACTTC. Residues: CATRTIRSYEQYF. The variable domain in full, with the rest retrieved from reference TRBV11-2 and TRBJ2-7, is EAGVAQSPRYKIIEKRQSVAFWCNPISGHATLYWYQQILGQGPKLLIQFQNNGVVDDSQLPKDRFSAERLKGVDSTLKIQPAKLEDSAVYLCATRTIRSYEQYFGPGTRLTVT.

The chain joins TRBV18 to TRBJ2-5, with D possibly TRBD2 on 6 matching bases. Germline CDR1 and CDR2: KGHSH and LQKENI. V lost 0 bases and J lost 1, with 18 bases in between. The CDR3 covers 18 residues. The CDR3 DNA sequence: TGTGCCAGCTCACCACCGGCGGGGAGCTCGAGCGGCCAAGAGACCCAGTACTTC. This gives the protein CASSPPAGSSSGQETQYF.

The V call is TRBV18, the J call TRBJ2-7; 8 bases match TRBD1. This CDR3 region has 15 residues. J was trimmed by 5 bases and V by 2 bases; bases with no gene match: 8. Germline loops: CDR1 KGHSH, CDR2 LQKENI. CDR3 coding DNA: TGTGCCAGCTCACCAAGGCAGGGGGCGATCCACGAGCAGTACTTC. Translation gives CASSPRQGAIHEQYF. Full variable domain (missing parts from reference TRBV18 and TRBJ2-7): NAGVMQNPRHLVRRRGQEARLRCSPMKGHSHVYWYRQLPEEGLKFMVYLQKENIIDESGMPKERFSAEFPKEGPSILRIQQVVRGDSAAYFCASSPRQGAIHEQYFGPGTRLTVT.

V is TRBV7-2 and J is TRBJ2-2; 7 bases agree with TRBD1. Losses at the gene ends were 1 base for V and 2 bases for J; bases not matched to a gene: 7. CDR3 length: 17 residues. Germline CDR1 reads SGHTA; CDR2 reads FQGNSA. The CDR3 sequence is CASSLDSHRGNTGELFF. The CDR3, as DNA: TGTGCCAGCAGCTTAGACTCCCACAGGGGAAACACCGGGGAGCTGTTTTTT.

Written as DNA, the CDR3 is TGTGCCACCAGTGATTCTAACAGCTATGGCTACACCTTC. It is translated as CATSDSNSYGYTF. V and J are TRBV24-1 and TRBJ1-2; D not resolved. The CDR3 sequence is 13 residues long. Looked up from germline, CDR1 is KGHDR and CDR2 is SFDVKD. V gave up 2 bases and J gave up 4 bases, with 7 bases separating them.